This passage covers 17 T cell receptor beta chains from one sample sequenced in a study of T cell repertoires in cytomegalovirus infection. TCRdb fed the reads into MiXCR, producing one record per CDR3 protein. The table has approximately 340,000 distinct CDR3 sequences, about 28% seen once. No antigen has been identified for these receptors. The sample consisted of cultured PBMCs, taken from culture after CMV antigen stimulation. The receptor source for this set is a human donor in good health (CMV status not recorded). Some clones in this sample may be carry-over from other donors' samples.

This clonotype was observed a few times. The chain uses TRBV7-8 and TRBJ1-4; TRBD1 might be the D (6 bases). Germline V CDR1 and CDR2: SGHVS, FQNEAQ. The CDR3 is 14 amino acids. Trimming stripped 6 bases from V and 8 bases from J, with 16 bases between. CDR3: CASSRTSRGEKLFF. Here the CDR3 DNA reads TGTGCCAGCAGTCGGACCTCAAGGGGGGAAAAACTGTTTTTT.

The chain has TRBV27 and TRBJ1-2, with D tentatively TRBD1 (5 bases). CDR1 is MNHEY, CDR2 SMNVEV, per germline (reference sequence). The CDR3 covers 15 residues. Trimming stripped 2 bases from V and 4 bases from J, with 14 bases between. CDR3 sequence: CASSLEAGGGYGYTF. DNA for the CDR3: TGTGCCAGCAGTTTAGAGGCAGGCGGGGGCTATGGCTACACCTTC.

This clonotype was counted a few times. This rearrangement joins TRBV7-2 to TRBJ1-1; possibly TRBD1 for D (5 bases). The CDR3 consists of 14 residues. The germline CDR1 and CDR2 sequences are SGHTA and FQGNSA. V was clipped by 5 bases and J by 1 base, with 11 bases between them. CDR3 coding DNA: TGTGCCAGCAGCCCTTCGACAGCGAACACTGAAGCTTTCTTT. Its protein is CASSPSTANTEAFF. The variable domain in full, completed from reference TRBV7-2 and TRBJ1-1, reads GAGVSQSPSNKVTEKGKDVELRCDPISGHTALYWYRQSLGQGLEFLIYFQGNSAPDKSGLPSDRFSAERTGGSVSTLTIQRTQQEDSAVYLCASSPSTANTEAFFGQGTRLTVV.

V usage is TRBV29-1 and J usage is TRBJ2-1; 11 bases are a match to TRBD1. The CDR3 spans 15 residues. Germline lookup yields CDR1 SQVTM and CDR2 ANQGSEA. V lost 4 bases and J lost 4; bases outside the gene matches: 6. The CDR3 nucleotides read TGCAGCGTTGGGGGGACAGGGGGTTTTTACAATGAGCAGTTCTTC. Amino acids: CSVGGTGGFYNEQFF.

In this sample, this clonotype turned up many times. CDR3 coding DNA: TGTGCCATCAGCCCTGGACAGGGAAACTATGGCTACACCTTC. Its protein product is CAISPGQGNYGYTF. The chain couples TRBV10-3 to TRBJ1-2, with 8 bases that match TRBD1. The length of the CDR3 is 14 residues. Germline V CDR1 and CDR2: ENHRY, SYGVKD. V dropped 6 bases and J dropped 2; count of bases not matched to a gene: 5.

This clonotype was recorded a few times. CDR3 sequence (DNA): TGCAGTGCTAGACTCCCAGCGGGGGCAGGGGAGACCCAGTACTTC. It specifies CSARLPAGAGETQYF. The V gene is TRBV20-1, the J gene TRBJ2-5; 8 nucleotides align to TRBD2. In germline, CDR1 is DFQATT, CDR2 SNEGSKA (reference sequence). J gave up 5 bases and V 2 bases, and 10 bases lay outside the gene matches. The CDR3 totals 15 residues.

There are a few counts of this clonotype. The V and J genes are TRBV27 and TRBJ1-5, with D possibly being TRBD1 (6 bases). V was clipped by 6 bases and J by 6 bases, with 21 bases between them. CDR1 is MNHEY, CDR2 SMNVEV, per germline (reference sequence). The CDR3 has 16 residues. CDR3 in DNA: TGTGCCAGCAGCTCCTCGGGGGGCGGCCGTGTTCAGCCCCAGCATTTT. This translates into CASSSSGGGRVQPQHF.

This clonotype was found a few times. J is TRBJ2-1 and V is TRBV20-1, with a tentative D call TRBD2 (6 bases). V lost 0 bases and J 0 bases, leaving 18 bases between the germline ends. Germline CDR1 is DFQATT and CDR2 is SNEGSKA (reference sequence). The length of the CDR3 is 18 residues. CDR3 loop: CSARDSNGGRSSYNEQFF. CDR3 DNA sequence: TGCAGTGCTAGAGATTCCAATGGTGGGAGGAGCTCCTACAATGAGCAGTTCTTC.

This clonotype occurred many times. V usage is TRBV12-3 or TRBV12-4 and J usage is TRBJ2-3; D gene unclear. The V end lost 4 bases, the J end lost 3 bases, and 8 bases lay between the germline ends. The CDR3 covers 13 residues. CDR3 nucleotides: TGTGCCAGCAGTTCTCAAGCGACAGATACGCAGTATTTT. Protein: CASSSQATDTQYF.

The chain employs TRBV27 and TRBJ2-3, with D maybe TRBD1 (5 bases). The germline V gene encodes CDR1 MNHEY and CDR2 SMNVEV (reference sequence). The length of the CDR3 is 15 residues. V lost 7 bases to trimming and J lost 2 bases, with 16 bases between them. For the CDR3, the DNA is TGTGCCAGCAAAATGGGGCCGAGGAACACAGATACGCAGTATTTT. Residues: CASKMGPRNTDTQYF.

This clonotype has a count of ten or more. The chain couples TRBV6-2 or TRBV6-3 to TRBJ2-7, with 10 bases that match TRBD1. The CDR3 is made up of 14 amino acids. Germline CDR1 reads MNHEY; CDR2 reads SVGEGT. V lost 7 bases, J lost 4 bases, and 7 bases stayed unmatched. The CDR3 reads CASNSRDRGYEQYF. The CDR3 DNA reads as TGTGCCAGCAATTCGCGGGACAGGGGTTACGAGCAGTACTTC.

The chain employs TRBV20-1 and TRBJ1-1, with D tentatively TRBD1 (6 bases). CDR3 length equals 13 residues. V lost 4 bases to trimming and J lost 0 bases, with 9 bases between them. The V gene's germline CDR1 is DFQATT and CDR2 SNEGSKA (reference sequence). DNA for the CDR3: TGCAGTGCTACTGGGGGGCTGAACACTGAAGCTTTCTTT. It translates to CSATGGLNTEAFF.

The chain uses TRBV7-9 and TRBJ2-1, with no clear D. Germline V CDR1 and CDR2: SEHNR, FQNEAQ (reference sequence). Trimming left V 5 bases short and J 7 bases short, with 15 bases between. This CDR3 contains 14 residues. CDR3: CASSGPPLGNEQFF. The CDR3, as DNA: TGTGCCAGCAGCGGGCCCCCCCTGGGTAATGAGCAGTTCTTC.

The chain carries TRBV10-3 and TRBJ1-5, with D hard to call. The V gene lost 2 bases and the J gene lost 1 base, with 9 bases spanning the gap. CDR1 and CDR2 from the germline V gene are ENHRY and SYGVKD. The CDR3 is made up of 15 amino acids. The CDR3 bases are TGTGCCATCAGTGAGAGGTCGGGAAGCAATCAGCCCCAGCATTTT. Translation gives CAISERSGSNQPQHF.

This chain joins TRBV29-1 and TRBJ1-1; 7 nucleotides match TRBD1. The CDR3 runs 14 residues. Germline V CDR1 and CDR2: SQVTM, ANQGSEA. V shed 0 bases, J shed 1 base, and the junction held 2 bases outside the gene matches. The CDR3 is CSVEDRGKNTEAFF. CDR3 coding DNA: TGCAGCGTTGAAGACAGGGGGAAGAACACTGAAGCTTTCTTT.

This clonotype has more than one count but fewer than ten. The genes are TRBV12-3 or TRBV12-4 and TRBJ1-2, with D tentatively TRBD1 (6 bases). There are 16 residues in the CDR3. Trimming removed 4 bases from V and 4 bases from J, with 19 bases in between. The chain's CDR3 is CASSSTGYRALYGYTF. The CDR3 DNA reads TGTGCCAGCAGTTCGACTGGCTACAGGGCCCTCTATGGCTACACCTTC.

V usage is TRBV6-1 and J usage is TRBJ1-5, with 8 bases lining up with TRBD1. Germline CDR1 MNHNS, CDR2 SASEGT. V trimming: 7 bases; J trimming: 4 bases; junction bases outside the gene matches: 6. CDR3 length: 14 residues. For the CDR3, the DNA is TGTGCCAGCACCCAGACAGGGGAGAATCAGCCCCAGCATTTT. Its translation is CASTQTGENQPQHF.